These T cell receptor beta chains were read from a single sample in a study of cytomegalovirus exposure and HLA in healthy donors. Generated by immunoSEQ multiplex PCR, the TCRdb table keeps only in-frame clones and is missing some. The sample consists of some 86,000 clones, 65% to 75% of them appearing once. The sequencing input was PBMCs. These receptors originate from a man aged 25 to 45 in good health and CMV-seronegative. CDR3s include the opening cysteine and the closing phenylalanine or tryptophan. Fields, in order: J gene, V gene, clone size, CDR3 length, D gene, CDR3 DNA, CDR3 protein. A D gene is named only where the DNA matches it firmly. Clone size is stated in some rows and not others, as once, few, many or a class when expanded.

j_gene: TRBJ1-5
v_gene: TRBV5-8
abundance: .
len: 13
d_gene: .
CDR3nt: TGTGCCAGCGCAACGGGGTTTAATCAGCCCCAGCATTTT
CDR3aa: CASATGFNQPQHF

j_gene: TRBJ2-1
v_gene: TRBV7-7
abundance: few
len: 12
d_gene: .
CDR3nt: TGTGCTAGCAGCCCTCTTTACAATGAGCAGTTCTTC
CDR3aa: CASSPLYNEQFF

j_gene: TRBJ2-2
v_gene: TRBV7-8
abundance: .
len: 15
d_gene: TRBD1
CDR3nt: TGTGCCAGCAGCCCAGGGACAGGGGTAACCGGGGAGCTGTTTTTT
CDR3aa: CASSPGTGVTGELFF

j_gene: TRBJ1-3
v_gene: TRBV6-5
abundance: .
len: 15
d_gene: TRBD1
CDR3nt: TGTGCCAGCAGTTACAGGGGACAGACTGGAAACACCATATATTTT
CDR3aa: CASSYRGQTGNTIYF

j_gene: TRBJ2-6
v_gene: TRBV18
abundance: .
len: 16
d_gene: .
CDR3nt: TGTGCCAGCTCACCTCCGTCAGGGTCTGGGGCCAACGTCCTGACTTTC
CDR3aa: CASSPPSGSGANVLTF

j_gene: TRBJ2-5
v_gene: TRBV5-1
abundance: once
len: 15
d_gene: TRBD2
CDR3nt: TGCGCCAGCAGCCCAAGCGGGAGGGGCCAAGAGACCCAGTACTTC
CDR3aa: CASSPSGRGQETQYF

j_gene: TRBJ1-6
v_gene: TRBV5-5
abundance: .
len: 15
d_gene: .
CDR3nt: TGTGCCAGCAGCTTTGGAGGCCTGATGAATTCACCCCTCCACTTT
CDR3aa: CASSFGGLMNSPLHF

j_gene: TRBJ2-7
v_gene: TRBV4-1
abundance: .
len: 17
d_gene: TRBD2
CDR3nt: TGCGCCAGCAGCCAAGCAGCGGGGGGCCGTAGCTCCTACGAGCAGTACTTC
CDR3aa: CASSQAAGGRSSYEQYF

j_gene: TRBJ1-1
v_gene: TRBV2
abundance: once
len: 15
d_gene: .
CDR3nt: TGTGCCAGCAGTCAGCAGACAGACACAAACACTGAAGCTTTCTTT
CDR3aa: CASSQQTDTNTEAFF

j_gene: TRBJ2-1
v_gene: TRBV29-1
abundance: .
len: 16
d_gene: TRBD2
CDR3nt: TGCAGCGTTGAGTCCCAGTCTAGCGGCCATTACAATGAGCAGTTCTTC
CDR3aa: CSVESQSSGHYNEQFF

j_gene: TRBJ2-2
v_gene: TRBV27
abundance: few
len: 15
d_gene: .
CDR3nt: TGTGCCAGCAGTTTGCTCAGGACTAACACCGGGGAGCTGTTTTTT
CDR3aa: CASSLLRTNTGELFF

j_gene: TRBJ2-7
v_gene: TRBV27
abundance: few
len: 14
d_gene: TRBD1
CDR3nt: TGTGCCAGCAGCCCGCGGACAGGGGGCGGCGAGCAGTACTTC
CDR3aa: CASSPRTGGGEQYF

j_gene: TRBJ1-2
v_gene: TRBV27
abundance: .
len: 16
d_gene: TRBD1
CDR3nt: TGTACCAGCAGTCTACTCAGGACAGGGAATCTCTATGGCTACACCTTC
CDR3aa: CTSSLLRTGNLYGYTF

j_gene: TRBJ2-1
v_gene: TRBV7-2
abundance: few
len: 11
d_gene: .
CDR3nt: TGTGCCAGCACATCCGGAGGTGAGCAGTTCTTC
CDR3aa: CASTSGGEQFF

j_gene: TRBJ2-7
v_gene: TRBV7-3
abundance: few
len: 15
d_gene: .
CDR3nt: TGTGCCAGCAGCCCCCAGACAGGTGGTGACTACGAGCAGTACTTC
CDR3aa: CASSPQTGGDYEQYF

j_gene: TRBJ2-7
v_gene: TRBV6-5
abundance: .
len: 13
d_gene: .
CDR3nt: TGTGCCAGTACAGCGGGCCTCTCCTACGAGCAGTACTTC
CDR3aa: CASTAGLSYEQYF

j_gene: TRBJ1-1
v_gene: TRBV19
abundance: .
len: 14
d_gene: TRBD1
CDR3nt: TGTGCCAGTAGTACGGGACAGAGAAACACTGAAGCTTTCTTT
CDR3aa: CASSTGQRNTEAFF

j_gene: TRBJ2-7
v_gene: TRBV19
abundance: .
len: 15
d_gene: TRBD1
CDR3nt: TGTGCCAGTAGTTACCGACAGGGGAATCCCTACGAGCAGTACTTC
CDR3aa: CASSYRQGNPYEQYF

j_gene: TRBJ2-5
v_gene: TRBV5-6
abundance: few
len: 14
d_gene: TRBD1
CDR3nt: TGTGCCAGCAGCTTGGGACAGGGGTTGGAGACCCAGTACTTC
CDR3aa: CASSLGQGLETQYF

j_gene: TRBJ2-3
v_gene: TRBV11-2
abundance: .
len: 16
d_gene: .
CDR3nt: TGTGCCAGCAGCTTAGGATGGGACTCGAATCTAGATACGCAGTATTTT
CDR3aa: CASSLGWDSNLDTQYF

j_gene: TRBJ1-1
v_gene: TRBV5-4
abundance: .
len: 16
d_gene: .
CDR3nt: TGTGCCAGCAGCCCAGGACACGCATCTCTGAACACTGAAGCTTTCTTT
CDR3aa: CASSPGHASLNTEAFF

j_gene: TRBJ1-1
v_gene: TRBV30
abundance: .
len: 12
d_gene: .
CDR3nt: TGTGCCTGGAGTGTATCGGGGGCTGAAGCTTTCTTT
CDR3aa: CAWSVSGAEAFF

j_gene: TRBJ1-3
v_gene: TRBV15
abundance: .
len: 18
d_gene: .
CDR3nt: TGTGCCACCAGCAGTGTCTCTTTAGGACACCTCTCTGGAAACACCATATATTTT
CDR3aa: CATSSVSLGHLSGNTIYF

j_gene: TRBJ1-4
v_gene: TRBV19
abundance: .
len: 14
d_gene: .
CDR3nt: TGTGCCAGTAGTTTGGGGGGAGTGAAGGAAAAACTGTTTTTT
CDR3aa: CASSLGGVKEKLFF

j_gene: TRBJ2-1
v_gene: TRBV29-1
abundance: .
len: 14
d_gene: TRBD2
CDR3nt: TGCAGCGTTGTGGGGGGGAGAACAAACAATGAGCAGTTCTTC
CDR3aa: CSVVGGRTNNEQFF

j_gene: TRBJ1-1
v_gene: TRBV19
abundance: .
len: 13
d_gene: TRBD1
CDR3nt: TGTGCCAGTAGTACTAGTGGACAGGTTGAAGCTTTCTTT
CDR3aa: CASSTSGQVEAFF

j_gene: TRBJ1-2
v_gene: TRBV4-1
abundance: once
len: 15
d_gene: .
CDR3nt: TGCGCCAGCAGCCCCGGGAGGGGCGGTAACTATGGCTACACCTTC
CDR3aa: CASSPGRGGNYGYTF

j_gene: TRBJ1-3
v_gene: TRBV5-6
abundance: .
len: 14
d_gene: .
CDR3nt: TGTGCCAGCAGCTTGGGACAGTTAGGAAACACCATATATTTT
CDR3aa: CASSLGQLGNTIYF

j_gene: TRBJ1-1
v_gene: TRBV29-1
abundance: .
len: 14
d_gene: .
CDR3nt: TGCAGCGTGGGCGGCGGGGGTGGGGAGGCTGAAGCTTTCTTT
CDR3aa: CSVGGGGGEAEAFF

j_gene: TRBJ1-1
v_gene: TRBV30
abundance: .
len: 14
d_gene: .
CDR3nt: TGTGCCTGGACCCTAAAGGGGGGGCGGCGTGAAGCTTTCTTT
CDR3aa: CAWTLKGGRREAFF

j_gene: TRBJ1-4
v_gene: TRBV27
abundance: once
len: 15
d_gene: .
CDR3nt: TGTGCCAGCAGTTTAATGAGGGGGAGGGGGGAAAAACTGTTTTTT
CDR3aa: CASSLMRGRGEKLFF

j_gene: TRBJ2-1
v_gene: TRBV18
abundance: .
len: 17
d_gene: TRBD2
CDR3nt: TGTGCCAGCTCACCCCTCGGGACTAGCGGGAGGGACAATGAGCAGTTCTTC
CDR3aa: CASSPLGTSGRDNEQFF

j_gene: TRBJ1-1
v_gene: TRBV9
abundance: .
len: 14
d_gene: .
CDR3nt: TGTGCCAGCAGCGGGTCGGTGAGGGTTTCTGAAGCTTTCTTT
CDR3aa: CASSGSVRVSEAFF

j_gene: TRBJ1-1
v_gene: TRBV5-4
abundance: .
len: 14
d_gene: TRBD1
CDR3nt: TGTGCCAGCAGCCGGGGACAGGCAAACACTGAAGCTTTCTTT
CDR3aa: CASSRGQANTEAFF

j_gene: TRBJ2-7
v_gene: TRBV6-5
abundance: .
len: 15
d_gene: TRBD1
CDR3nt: TGTGCCAGCAGTTCGGGACAGTCCCCCTCCTACGAGCAGTACTTC
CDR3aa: CASSSGQSPSYEQYF

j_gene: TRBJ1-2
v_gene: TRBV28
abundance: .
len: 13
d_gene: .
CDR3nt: TGTGCCAGCAGTTTAGAGGTAAACTATGGCTACACCTTC
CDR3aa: CASSLEVNYGYTF

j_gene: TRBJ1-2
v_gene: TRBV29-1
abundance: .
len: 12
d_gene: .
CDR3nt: TGCAGCGTTGAAACAGGAGTGGGTGGCTACACCTTC
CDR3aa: CSVETGVGGYTF

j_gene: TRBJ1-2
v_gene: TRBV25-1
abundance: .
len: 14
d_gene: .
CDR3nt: TGTGCCAGCAGTGAGGCACGGAGCGTCTATGGCTACACCTTC
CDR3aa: CASSEARSVYGYTF

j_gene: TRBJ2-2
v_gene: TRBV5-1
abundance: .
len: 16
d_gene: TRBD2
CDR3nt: TGCGCCAGCAGCTTGGCCTCTCTAGCGGCCACCGGGGAGCTGTTTTTT
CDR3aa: CASSLASLAATGELFF

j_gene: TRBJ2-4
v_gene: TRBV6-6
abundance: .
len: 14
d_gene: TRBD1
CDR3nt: TGTGCCAGCAGTCCCCCTCTCGACAGGGTGGTTCAGTACTTC
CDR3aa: CASSPPLDRVVQYF

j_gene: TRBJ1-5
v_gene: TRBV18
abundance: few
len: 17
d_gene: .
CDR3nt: TGTGCCAGCTCACCACCGGGGACTGGTGGGGTCAATCAGCCCCAGCATTTT
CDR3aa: CASSPPGTGGVNQPQHF

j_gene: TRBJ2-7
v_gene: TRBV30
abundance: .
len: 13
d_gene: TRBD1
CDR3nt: TGTGCCTGGAGTACCGGGACAGCTTACGAGCAGTACTTC
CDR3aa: CAWSTGTAYEQYF

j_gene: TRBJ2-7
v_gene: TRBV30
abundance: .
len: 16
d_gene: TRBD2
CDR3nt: TGTGCCTGGAGGCCTAGACTAGCGGGGAAATCGTACGAGCAGTACTTC
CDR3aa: CAWRPRLAGKSYEQYF

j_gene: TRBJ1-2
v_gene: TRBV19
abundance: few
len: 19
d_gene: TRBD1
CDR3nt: TGTGCCAGTAGTATAGTAGAGGGGGCTAAAGAATCCCCCCACTATGGCTACACCTTC
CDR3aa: CASSIVEGAKESPHYGYTF

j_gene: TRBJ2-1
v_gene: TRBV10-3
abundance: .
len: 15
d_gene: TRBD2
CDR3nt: TGTGCCACGGGGGGCGTGGCGGGGGGGCCGAATGAGCAGTTCTTC
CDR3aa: CATGGVAGGPNEQFF

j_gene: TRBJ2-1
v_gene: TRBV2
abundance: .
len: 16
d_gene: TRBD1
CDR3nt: TGTGCCAGCAATGGGATCCGGGACAGGGTCAGGAATGAGCAGTTCTTC
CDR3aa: CASNGIRDRVRNEQFF

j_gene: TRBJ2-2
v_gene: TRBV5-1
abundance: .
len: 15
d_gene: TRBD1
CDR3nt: TGCGCCAGCAGTTCAGGGGGCGCAGACACCGGGGAGCTGTTTTTT
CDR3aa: CASSSGGADTGELFF

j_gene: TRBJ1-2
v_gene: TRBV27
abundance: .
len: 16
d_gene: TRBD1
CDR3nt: TGTGCCAGCAGTTCCGGACAGGGGCTATCTAACTATGGCTACACCTTC
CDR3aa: CASSSGQGLSNYGYTF

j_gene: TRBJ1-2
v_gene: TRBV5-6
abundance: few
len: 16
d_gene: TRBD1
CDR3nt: TGTGCCAGCAGCCGGCTTACAGGGGACTTAAACTATGGCTACACCTTC
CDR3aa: CASSRLTGDLNYGYTF

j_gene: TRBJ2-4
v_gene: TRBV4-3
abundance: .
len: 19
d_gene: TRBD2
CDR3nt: TGCGCCAGCAGCCAAGAGTGGGACCAGACTAGCTCAGCCAAAAACATTCAGTACTTC
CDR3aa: CASSQEWDQTSSAKNIQYF

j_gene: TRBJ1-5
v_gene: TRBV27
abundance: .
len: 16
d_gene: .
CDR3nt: TGTGCCAGCAGCACCCGGTTGGGTGGGGCGAATCAGCCCCAGCATTTT
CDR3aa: CASSTRLGGANQPQHF

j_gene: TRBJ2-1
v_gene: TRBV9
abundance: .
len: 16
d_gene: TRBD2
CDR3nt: TGTGCCAGCAGCGTCTCCGGGAGGGTCGCCTACAATGAGCAGTTCTTC
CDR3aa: CASSVSGRVAYNEQFF

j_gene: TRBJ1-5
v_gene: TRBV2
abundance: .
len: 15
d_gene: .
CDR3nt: TGTGCCAGCAGGGCTGATGGAGAGGGTCATCAGCCCCAGCATTTT
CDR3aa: CASRADGEGHQPQHF